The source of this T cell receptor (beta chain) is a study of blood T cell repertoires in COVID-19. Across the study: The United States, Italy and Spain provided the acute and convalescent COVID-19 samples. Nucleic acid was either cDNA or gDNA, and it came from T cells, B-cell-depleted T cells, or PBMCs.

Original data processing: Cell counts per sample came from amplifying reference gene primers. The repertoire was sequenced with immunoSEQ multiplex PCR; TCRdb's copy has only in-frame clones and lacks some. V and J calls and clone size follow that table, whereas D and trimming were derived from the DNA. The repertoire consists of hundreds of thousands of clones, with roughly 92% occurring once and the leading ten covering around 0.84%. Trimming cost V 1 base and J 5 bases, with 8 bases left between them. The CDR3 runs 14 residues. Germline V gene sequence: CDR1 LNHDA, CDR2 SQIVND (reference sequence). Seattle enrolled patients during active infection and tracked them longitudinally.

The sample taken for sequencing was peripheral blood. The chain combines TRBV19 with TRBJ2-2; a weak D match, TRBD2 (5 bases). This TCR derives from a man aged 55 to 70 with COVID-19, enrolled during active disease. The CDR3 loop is CASSIAGLTGELFF. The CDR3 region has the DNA TGTGCCAGTAGTATAGCGGGATTGACCGGGGAGCTGTTTTTT. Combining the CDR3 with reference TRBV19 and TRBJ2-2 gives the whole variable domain DGGITQSPKYLFRKEGQNVTLSCEQNLNHDAMYWYRQDPGQGLRLIYYSQIVNDFQKGDIAEGYSVSREKKESFPLTVTSAQKNPTAFYLCASSIAGLTGELFFGEGSRLTVL.